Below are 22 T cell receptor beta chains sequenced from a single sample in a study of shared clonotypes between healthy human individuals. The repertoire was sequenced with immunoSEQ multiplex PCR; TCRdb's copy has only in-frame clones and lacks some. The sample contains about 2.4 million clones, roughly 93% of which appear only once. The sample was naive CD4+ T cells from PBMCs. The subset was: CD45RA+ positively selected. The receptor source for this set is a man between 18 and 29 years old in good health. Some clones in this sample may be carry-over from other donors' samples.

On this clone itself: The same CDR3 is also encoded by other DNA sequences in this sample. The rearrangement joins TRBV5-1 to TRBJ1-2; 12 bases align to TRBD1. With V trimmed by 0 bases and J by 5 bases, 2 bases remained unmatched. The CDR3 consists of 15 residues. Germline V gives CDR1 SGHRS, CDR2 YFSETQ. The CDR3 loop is CASSLEGQGAYGYTF. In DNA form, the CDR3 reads TGCGCCAGCAGCTTGGAGGGACAGGGGGCGTATGGCTACACCTTC.

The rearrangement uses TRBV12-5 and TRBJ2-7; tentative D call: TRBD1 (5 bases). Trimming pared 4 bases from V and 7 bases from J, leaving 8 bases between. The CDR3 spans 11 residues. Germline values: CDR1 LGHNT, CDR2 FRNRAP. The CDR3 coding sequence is TGTGCTAGTGGTTGGGGCAGGGAGCAGTACTTC. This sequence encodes CASGWGREQYF.

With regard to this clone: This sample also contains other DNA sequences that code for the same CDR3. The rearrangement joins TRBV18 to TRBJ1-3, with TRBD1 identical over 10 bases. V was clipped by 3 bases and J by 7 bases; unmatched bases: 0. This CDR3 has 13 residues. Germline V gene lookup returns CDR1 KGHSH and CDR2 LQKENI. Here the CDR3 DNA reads TGTGCCAGCTCACCGGGACAGGGGAACACCATATATTTT. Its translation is CASSPGQGNTIYF.

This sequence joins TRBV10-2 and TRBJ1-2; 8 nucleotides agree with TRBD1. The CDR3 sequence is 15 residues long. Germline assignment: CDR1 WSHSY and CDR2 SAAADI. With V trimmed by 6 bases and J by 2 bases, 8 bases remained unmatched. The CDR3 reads CASSNHDRGNYGYTF. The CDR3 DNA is TGCGCCAGCAGCAACCACGACAGGGGCAACTATGGCTACACCTTC.

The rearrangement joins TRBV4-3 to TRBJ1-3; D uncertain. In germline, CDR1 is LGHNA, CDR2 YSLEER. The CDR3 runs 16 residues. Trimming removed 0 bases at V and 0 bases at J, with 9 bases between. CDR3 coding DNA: TGCGCCAGCAGCCAAGATACCAGGAGCTCTGGAAACACCATATATTTT. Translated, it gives CASSQDTRSSGNTIYF.

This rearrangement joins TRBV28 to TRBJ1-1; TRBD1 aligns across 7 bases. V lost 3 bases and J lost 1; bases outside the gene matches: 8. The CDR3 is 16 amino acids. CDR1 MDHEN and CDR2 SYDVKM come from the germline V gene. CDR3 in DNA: TGTGCCAGCAGTTTGCGAGGGGGCGCGGGGAACACTGAAGCTTTCTTT. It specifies CASSLRGGAGNTEAFF.

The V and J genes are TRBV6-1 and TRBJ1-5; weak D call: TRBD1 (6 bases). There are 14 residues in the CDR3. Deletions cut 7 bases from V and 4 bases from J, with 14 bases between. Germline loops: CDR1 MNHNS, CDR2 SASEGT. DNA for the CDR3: TGTGCCAGCATCGAGGGGGGGTGGAATCAGCCCCAGCATTTT. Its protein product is CASIEGGWNQPQHF.

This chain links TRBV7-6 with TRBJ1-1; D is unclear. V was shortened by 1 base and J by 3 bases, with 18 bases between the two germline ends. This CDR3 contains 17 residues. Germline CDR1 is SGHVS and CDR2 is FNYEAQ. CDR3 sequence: CASSLGADLLMDTEAFF. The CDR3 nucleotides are TGTGCCAGCAGCTTAGGCGCCGACCTTCTAATGGACACTGAAGCTTTCTTT.

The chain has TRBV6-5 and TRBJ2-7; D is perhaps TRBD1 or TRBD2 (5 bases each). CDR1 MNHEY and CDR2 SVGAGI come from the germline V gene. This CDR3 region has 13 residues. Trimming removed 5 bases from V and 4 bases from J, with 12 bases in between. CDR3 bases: TGTGCCAGCAGTCTCGTTGGGGGATACGAGCAGTACTTC. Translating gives CASSLVGGYEQYF.

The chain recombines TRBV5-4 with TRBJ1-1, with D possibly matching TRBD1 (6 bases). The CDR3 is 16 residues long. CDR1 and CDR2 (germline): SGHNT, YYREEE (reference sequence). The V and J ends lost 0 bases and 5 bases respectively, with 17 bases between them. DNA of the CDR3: TGTGCCAGCAGCTTGGTGCCAGGGGCCATGGGGACTGAAGCTTTCTTT. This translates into CASSLVPGAMGTEAFF.

CDR3 in amino acids: CASSLAAHRNTGELFF. For the CDR3, the DNA is TGTGCCAGCAGCTTGGCAGCCCACAGGAACACCGGGGAGCTGTTTTTT. The V and J genes are TRBV5-8 and TRBJ2-2; D gene unclear. Germline-derived CDR1 and CDR2 are SGHTS and YDEGEE. V lost 0 bases, J lost 1 base, and 10 bases lay in between. This CDR3 spans 16 amino acids.

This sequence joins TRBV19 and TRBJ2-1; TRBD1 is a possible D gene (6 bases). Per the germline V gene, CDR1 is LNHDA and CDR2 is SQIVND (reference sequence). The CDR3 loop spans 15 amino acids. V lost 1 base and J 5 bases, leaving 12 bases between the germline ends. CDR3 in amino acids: CASSIGTVYNNEQFF. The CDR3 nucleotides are TGTGCCAGTAGTATAGGGACAGTCTATAACAATGAGCAGTTCTTC.

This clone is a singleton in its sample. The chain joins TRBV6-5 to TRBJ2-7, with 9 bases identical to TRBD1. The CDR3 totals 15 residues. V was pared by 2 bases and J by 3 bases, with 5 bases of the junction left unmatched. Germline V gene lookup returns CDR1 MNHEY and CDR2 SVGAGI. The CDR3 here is CASSYPGQGNYEQYF. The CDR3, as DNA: TGTGCCAGCAGTTACCCGGGACAGGGTAACTACGAGCAGTACTTC.

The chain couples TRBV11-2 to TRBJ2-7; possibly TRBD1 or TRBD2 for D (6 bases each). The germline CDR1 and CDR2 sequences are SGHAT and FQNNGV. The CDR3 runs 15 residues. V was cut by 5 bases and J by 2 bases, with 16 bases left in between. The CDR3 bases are TGTGCCAGCAGCGCCGTTAGGGGGGCACCCTACGAGCAGTACTTC. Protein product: CASSAVRGAPYEQYF.

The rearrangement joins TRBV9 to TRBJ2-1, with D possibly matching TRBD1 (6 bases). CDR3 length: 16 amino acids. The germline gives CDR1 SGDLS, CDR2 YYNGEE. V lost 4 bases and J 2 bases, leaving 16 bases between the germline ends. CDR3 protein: CASSKRTEPAYNEQFF. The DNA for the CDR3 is TGTGCCAGCAGCAAGAGGACAGAGCCCGCCTACAATGAGCAGTTCTTC.

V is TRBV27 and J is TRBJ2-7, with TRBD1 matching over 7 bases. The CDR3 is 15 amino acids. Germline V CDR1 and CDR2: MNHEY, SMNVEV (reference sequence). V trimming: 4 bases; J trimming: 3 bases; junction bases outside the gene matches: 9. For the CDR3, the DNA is TGTGCCAGCAGTTCGCGACAGGGATTGAGCTACGAGCAGTACTTC. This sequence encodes CASSSRQGLSYEQYF.

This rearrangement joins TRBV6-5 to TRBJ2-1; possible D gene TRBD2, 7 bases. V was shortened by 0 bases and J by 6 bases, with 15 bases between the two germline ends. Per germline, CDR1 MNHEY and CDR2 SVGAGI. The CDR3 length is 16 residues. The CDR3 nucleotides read TGTGCCAGCAGTTACTCGGGGGGCGGGAGTGGCAATGAGCAGTTCTTC. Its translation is CASSYSGGGSGNEQFF.

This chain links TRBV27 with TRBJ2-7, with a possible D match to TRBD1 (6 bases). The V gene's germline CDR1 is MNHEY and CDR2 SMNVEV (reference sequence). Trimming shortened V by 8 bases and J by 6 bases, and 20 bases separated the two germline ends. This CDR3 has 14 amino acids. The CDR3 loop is CASGPRGRGGEQYF. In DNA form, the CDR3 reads TGTGCCAGCGGACCCCGTGGCAGGGGCGGCGAGCAGTACTTC.

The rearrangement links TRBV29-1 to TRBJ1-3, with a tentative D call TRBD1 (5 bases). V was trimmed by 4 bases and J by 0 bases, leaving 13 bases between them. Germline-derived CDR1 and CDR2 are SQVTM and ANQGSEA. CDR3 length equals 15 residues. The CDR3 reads CSVAGRASSGNTIYF. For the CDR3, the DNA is TGCAGCGTTGCCGGCAGGGCTAGCTCTGGAAACACCATATATTTT.

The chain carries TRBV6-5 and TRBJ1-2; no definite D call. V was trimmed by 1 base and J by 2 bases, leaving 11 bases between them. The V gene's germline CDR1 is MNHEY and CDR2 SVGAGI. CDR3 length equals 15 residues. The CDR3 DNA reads TGTGCCAGCAGTTACTACTGGGAAGGAAACTATGGCTACACCTTC. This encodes CASSYYWEGNYGYTF.

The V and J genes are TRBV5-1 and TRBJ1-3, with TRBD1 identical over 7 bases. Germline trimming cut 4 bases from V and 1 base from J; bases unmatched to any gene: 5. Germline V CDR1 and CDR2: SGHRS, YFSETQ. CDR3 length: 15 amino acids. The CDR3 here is CASSPPTGSGNTIYF. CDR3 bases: TGCGCCAGCAGCCCGCCGACAGGGTCTGGAAACACCATATATTTT.

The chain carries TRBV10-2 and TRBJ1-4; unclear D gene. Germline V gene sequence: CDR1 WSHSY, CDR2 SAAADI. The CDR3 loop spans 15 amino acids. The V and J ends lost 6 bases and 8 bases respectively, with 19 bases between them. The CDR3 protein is CASSAPGEATEKLFF. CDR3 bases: TGCGCCAGCAGCGCCCCTGGGGAAGCTACCGAAAAACTGTTTTTT.